The 2 T cell receptor beta chains reported below all come from one sample, sequenced in a study of control samples from healthy donors and cancer patients. Some clones are missing from TCRdb's copy, which holds only in-frame ones; the method was immunoSEQ multiplex PCR. The sample includes 170,000 or so clones, over 85% seen only once; the top ten take more than 1.1%. Specimen: blood. Source of these receptors: a young man in good health.

The J gene is TRBJ1-1, the V gene TRBV9; weak D call: TRBD1 (5 bases). Trimming pared 4 bases from V and 3 bases from J, leaving 16 bases between. This CDR3 spans 15 amino acids. The germline CDR1 and CDR2 sequences are SGDLS and YYNGEE. The CDR3 coding sequence is TGTGCCAGCAGCTTCTCGGGACTCCAATACACTGAAGCTTTCTTT. Translated, it gives CASSFSGLQYTEAFF.

This clone was recorded only once. The chain joins TRBV2 to TRBJ2-3, with D possibly being TRBD1 (5 bases). From germline, CDR1 is SNHLY and CDR2 FYNNEI. CDR3 length: 15 amino acids. The V end lost 2 bases, the J end lost 2 bases, and 11 bases lay between the germline ends. The CDR3 coding sequence is TGTGCCAGCAGTGAATCAGGGCTTTTCACAGATACGCAGTATTTT. It is translated as CASSESGLFTDTQYF.